The sequence of this T cell receptor (beta chain) was determined in a study of T cell responses to AZD1222 COVID-19 vaccine. Study-level points and caveats: White British donors predominated, females outnumbered males, and clonal diversity was possibly underestimated. CD4 TCRs associated with vaccination spanned spike, dominating at 160-218 and 743-854. The repertoires were collected only after the peak T cell response. Baseline serology detected seropositivity in only six AZD1222 recipients.

Worth noting for this clone: Its antigen is as yet unknown.

This table comes from immunoSEQ multiplex PCR, and its TCRdb copy is limited to in-frame clones, with some not included. Of approximately 170,000 clones listed, about nine tenths were seen once; the top ten hold over 1.5%. Specimen: peripheral blood, collected on day 0 of AZD1222 vaccination. The receptor's source is an adult in good health.

The CDR3 protein is CASSQGAGGYNEQFF. The CDR3 DNA reads TGCGCCAGCAGCCAAGGGGCAGGGGGCTACAATGAGCAGTTCTTC. The genes are TRBV4-1 and TRBJ2-1; 7 bases map to TRBD1. Germline V gives CDR1 MGHRA, CDR2 YSYEKL. After removal of 1 base from V and 3 bases from J, the junction contained 3 bases not matched to a gene. The CDR3 extends over 15 amino acids.